The subject of this entry is one T cell receptor beta chain. Its antigen has not been determined. No much larger clonotype is one base removed from it; base qualities were not supplied. These data are taken from a study of OX40 agonist ivuxolimab in advanced cancers. General notes on the study: The costimulatory receptor OX40 (CD134) was targeted by ivuxolimab, a fully human IgG2 agonistic monoclonal antibody. The paper describes the monotherapy dose-escalation part (N ≈ 51 patients) of the phase I trial of ivuxolimab. A male proportion of approximately 83% and a mean age of approximately 60 years, ranging from 23 to 79, were recorded for the dose-escalation cohort. Prior anti-PD-1, anti-PD-L1 or anti-CTLA-4 therapy was permitted, and approximately 40% of dose-escalation patients had received checkpoint inhibitors. Of the 50 to 55 patients in dose escalation, some 19 had hepatocellular carcinoma, around 15 had melanoma, 9 had renal cell carcinoma and 9 had head and neck cancer. Intravenous ivuxolimab was administered to patients every 2 weeks at six dose levels: 0.01, 0.1, 0.3, 1.5, 3 and 10 mg/kg. Three dose-escalation patients achieved partial responses, one with hepatocellular carcinoma and two with cutaneous melanoma. The point of sequencing TCRbeta in the periphery was to test whether ivuxolimab changed TCR sequence diversity and drove clonal T-cell expansion. Points the paper makes about the study in general: Clonal expansion of both CD4+ and CD8+ blood T cells was observed from baseline to week 6 at doses 0.1 to 3.0 mg/kg. Low levels of normalized T-cell clonal expansion were also shown by some nonresponding patients. On average, CD8+ T cells showed more expanded clones than CD4+ T cells after ivuxolimab. The antigen specificity of the peripheral T cells that underwent clonal expansion was not determined. Partial responders in the 0.1-3.0 mg/kg groups had among the lowest normalized peripheral clonal expansion, especially among CD8+ T cells.

Genomic DNA was extracted from sorted cells for sequencing of the TCRbeta CDR3 region. The immunoSEQ Assay was used to sequence the TCRbeta CDR3 regions. In TCRdb, the immuneACCESS table is reduced to in-frame sequences with V and J assigned. These tables do not hold every clone; where another copy was compared, an unresolved V gene accounts for under half, and the others remain unexplained. The sample profile shows 20,000 to 25,000 clones; over 80% of them were found once. The ten largest clones represent over 15% of the sample. Patients with autoimmune disease history or receiving systemic immunosuppression were excluded from the trial. Peripheral blood for TCR sequencing was collected from all dose cohorts at baseline, on cycle 4 day 1, and on cycle 7 day 1. Samples were obtained from an open-label, multicenter, first-in-human phase I dose-escalation trial of ivuxolimab. Adults with locally advanced or metastatic head and neck squamous cell, hepatocellular, melanoma or renal cell carcinoma were enrolled in the trial. CD4+ and CD8+ T cells were sorted separately from peripheral blood before TCR sequencing.

The junction shows trimming of 7 bases on V and 3 bases on J, and the gene matches do not reach 8 bases of it. CDR1 and CDR2 are drawn from the germline V gene (reference sequence): MNHNY, SVGAGI. The CDR3 contains 15 residues, cysteine and phenylalanine counted. Just the 45-base CDR3 DNA is kept, in frame starting at base 1. Source: CD4+ or CD8+ T cells sorted from blood, taken in a trial of the OX40 agonist ivuxolimab. Recombination connected TRBV6-6 to TRBJ2-2; TRBD1 aligns with 7 central bases. This TCR derives from an adult with an advanced solid tumor such as melanoma, head and neck, liver or kidney cancer. CDR3 loop: CASTLDRADTGELFF. The nucleotides read TGTGCCAGCACCCTCGACAGGGCGGACACCGGGGAGCTGTTTTTT.